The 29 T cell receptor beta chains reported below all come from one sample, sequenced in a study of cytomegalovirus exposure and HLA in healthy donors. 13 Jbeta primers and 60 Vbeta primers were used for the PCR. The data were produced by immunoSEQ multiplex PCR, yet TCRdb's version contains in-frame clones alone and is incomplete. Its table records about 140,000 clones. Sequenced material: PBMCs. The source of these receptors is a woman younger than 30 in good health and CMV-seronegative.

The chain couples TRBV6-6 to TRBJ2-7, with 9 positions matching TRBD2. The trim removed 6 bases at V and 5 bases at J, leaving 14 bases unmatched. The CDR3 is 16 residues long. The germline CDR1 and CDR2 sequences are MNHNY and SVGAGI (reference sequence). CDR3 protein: CASSQLRSGSMNEQYF. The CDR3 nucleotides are TGTGCCAGCAGCCAGCTACGTAGCGGGAGTATGAACGAGCAGTACTTC.

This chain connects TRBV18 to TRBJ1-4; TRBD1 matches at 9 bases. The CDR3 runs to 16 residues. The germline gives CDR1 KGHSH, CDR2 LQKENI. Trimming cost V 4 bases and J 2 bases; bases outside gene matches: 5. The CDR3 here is CASSRDRGRTNEKLFF. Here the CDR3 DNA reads TGTGCCAGCTCACGTGACAGGGGGAGGACTAATGAAAAACTGTTTTTT. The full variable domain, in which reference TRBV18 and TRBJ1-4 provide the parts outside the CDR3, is NAGVMQNPRHLVRRRGQEARLRCSPMKGHSHVYWYRQLPEEGLKFMVYLQKENIIDESGMPKERFSAEFPKEGPSILRIQQVVRGDSAAYFCASSRDRGRTNEKLFFGSGTQLSVL.

The CDR3 DNA sequence: TGTGCCAGCAGTGATCGGACAGGGACAGATACGCAGTATTTT. Translating gives CASSDRTGTDTQYF. The gene calls are TRBV6-1 and TRBJ2-3, with TRBD1 identical over 8 bases. The CDR3 sequence is 14 residues long. Trimming removed 3 bases from V and 3 bases from J; junction bases left unmatched: 2. From germline, CDR1 is MNHNS and CDR2 SASEGT.

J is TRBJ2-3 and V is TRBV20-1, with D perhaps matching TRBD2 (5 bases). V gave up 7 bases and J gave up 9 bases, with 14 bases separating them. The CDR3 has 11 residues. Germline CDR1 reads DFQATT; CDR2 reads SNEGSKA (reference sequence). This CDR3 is CSVPVTGTQYF. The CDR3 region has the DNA TGCAGTGTTCCGGTCACGGGGACGCAGTATTTT.

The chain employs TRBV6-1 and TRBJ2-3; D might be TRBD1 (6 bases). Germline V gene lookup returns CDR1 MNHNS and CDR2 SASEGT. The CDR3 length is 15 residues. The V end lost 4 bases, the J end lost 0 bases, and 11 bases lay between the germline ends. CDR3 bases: TGTGCCAGCAGTGCTCAGACAGGAAGCACAGATACGCAGTATTTT. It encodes CASSAQTGSTDTQYF.

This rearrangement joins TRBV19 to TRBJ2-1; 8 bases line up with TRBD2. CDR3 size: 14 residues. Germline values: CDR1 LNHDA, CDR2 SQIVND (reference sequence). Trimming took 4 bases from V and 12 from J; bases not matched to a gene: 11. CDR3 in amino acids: CASSRGGTSSVQFF. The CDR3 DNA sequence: TGTGCCAGTAGTAGGGGGGGGACTAGTTCTGTGCAGTTCTTC.

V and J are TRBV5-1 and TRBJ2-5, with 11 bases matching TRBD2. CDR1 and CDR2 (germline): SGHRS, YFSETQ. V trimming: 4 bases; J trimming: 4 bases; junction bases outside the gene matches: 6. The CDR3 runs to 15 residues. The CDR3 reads CASSPLAGERETQYF. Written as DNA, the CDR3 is TGCGCCAGCAGCCCACTAGCGGGAGAGCGAGAGACCCAGTACTTC.

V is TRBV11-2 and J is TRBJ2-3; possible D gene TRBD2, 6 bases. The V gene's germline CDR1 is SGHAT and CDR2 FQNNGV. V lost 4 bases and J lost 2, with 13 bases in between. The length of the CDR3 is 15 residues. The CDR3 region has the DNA TGTGCCAGCAGCTCCTTCCGGGACTCCACAGATACGCAGTATTTT. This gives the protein CASSSFRDSTDTQYF.

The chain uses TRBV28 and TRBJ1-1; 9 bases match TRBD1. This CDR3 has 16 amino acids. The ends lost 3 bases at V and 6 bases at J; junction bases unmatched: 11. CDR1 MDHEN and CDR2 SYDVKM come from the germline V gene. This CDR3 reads CASSFPLRTGAPEAFF. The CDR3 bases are TGTGCCAGCAGTTTTCCCCTCCGGACAGGGGCACCTGAAGCTTTCTTT.

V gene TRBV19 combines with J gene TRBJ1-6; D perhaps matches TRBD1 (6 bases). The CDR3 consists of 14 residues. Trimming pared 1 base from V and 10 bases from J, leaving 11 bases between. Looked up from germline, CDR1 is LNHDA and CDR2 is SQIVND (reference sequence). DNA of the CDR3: TGTGCCAGTAGTATAGGCGCAGGGGACTCACCCCTCCACTTT. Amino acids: CASSIGAGDSPLHF.

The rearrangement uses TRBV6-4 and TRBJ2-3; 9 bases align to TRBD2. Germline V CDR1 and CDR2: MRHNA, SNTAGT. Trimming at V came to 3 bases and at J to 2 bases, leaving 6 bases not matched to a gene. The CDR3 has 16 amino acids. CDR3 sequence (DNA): TGTGCCAGCAGTGATATAGCGGGAGCGGACACAGATACGCAGTATTTT. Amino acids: CASSDIAGADTDTQYF.

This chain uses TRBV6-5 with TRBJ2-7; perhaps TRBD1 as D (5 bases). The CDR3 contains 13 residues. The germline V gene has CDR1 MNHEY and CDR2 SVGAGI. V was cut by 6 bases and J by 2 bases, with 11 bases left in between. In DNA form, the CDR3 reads TGTGCCAGCAGCTCGGACAAGACCTACGAGCAGTACTTC. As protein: CASSSDKTYEQYF.

The CDR3 protein is CAWSVTRTGTNTEAFF. DNA of the CDR3: TGTGCCTGGAGTGTCACCCGGACAGGGACGAACACTGAAGCTTTCTTT. The chain carries TRBV30 and TRBJ1-1; 8 nucleotides align to TRBD1. In germline, CDR1 is GTSNPN, CDR2 SVGIG (reference sequence). V trimming: 0 bases; J trimming: 1 base; junction bases outside the gene matches: 7. This CDR3 is 16 amino acids long. The full variable domain, in which reference TRBV30 and TRBJ1-1 provide the parts outside the CDR3, is SQTIHQWPATLVQPVGSPLSLECTVEGTSNPNLYWYRQAAGRGLQLLFYSVGIGQISSEVPQNLSASRPQDRQFILSSKKLLLSDSGFYLCAWSVTRTGTNTEAFFGQGTRLTVV.

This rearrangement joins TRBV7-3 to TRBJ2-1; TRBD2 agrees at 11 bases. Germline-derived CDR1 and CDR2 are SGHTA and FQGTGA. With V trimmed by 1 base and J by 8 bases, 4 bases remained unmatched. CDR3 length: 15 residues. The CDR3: CASSLSTSGSDEQFF. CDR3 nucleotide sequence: TGTGCCAGCAGCTTAAGTACTAGCGGGAGCGATGAGCAGTTCTTC.

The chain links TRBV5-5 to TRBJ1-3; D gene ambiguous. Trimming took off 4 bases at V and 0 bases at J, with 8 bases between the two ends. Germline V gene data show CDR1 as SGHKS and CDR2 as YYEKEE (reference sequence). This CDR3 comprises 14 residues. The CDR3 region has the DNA TGTGCCAGCAGCCCTCCCCGCTCTGGAAACACCATATATTTT. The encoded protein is CASSPPRSGNTIYF.

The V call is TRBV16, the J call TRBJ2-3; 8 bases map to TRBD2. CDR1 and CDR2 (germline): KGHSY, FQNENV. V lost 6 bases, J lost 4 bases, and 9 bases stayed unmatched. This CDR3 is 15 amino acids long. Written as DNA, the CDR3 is TGTGCCAGCAGTCCCGGAGCGGGAGACGCAGATACGCAGTATTTT. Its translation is CASSPGAGDADTQYF.

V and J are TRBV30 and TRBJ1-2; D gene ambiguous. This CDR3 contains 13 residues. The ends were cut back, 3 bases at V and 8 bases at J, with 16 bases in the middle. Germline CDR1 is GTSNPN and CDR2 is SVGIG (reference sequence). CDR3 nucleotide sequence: TGTGCCTGGAGCTCGGGAACAGACCACGGCTACACCTTC. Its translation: CAWSSGTDHGYTF.

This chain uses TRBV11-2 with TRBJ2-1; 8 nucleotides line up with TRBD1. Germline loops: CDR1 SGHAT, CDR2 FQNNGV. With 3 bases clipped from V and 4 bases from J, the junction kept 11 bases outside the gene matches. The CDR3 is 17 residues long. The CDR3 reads CASSFLTTGGLYNEQFF. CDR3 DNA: TGTGCCAGCAGCTTCCTGACCACAGGGGGACTTTACAATGAGCAGTTCTTC.

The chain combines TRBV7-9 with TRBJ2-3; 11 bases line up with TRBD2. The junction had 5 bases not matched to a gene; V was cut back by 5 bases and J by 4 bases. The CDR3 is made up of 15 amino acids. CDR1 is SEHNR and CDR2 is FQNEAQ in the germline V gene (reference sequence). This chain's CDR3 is CASSHTSGGPDTQYF. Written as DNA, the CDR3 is TGTGCCAGCAGCCATACTAGCGGGGGTCCAGATACGCAGTATTTT.

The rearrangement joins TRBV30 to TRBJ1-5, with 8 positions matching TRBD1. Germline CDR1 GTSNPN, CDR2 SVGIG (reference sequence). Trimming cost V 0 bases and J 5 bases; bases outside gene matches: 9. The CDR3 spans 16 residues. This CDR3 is CAWSVRGRGLDQPQHF. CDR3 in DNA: TGTGCCTGGAGTGTACGGGGCAGGGGGCTCGATCAGCCCCAGCATTTT. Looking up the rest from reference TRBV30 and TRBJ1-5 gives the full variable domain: SQTIHQWPATLVQPVGSPLSLECTVEGTSNPNLYWYRQAAGRGLQLLFYSVGIGQISSEVPQNLSASRPQDRQFILSSKKLLLSDSGFYLCAWSVRGRGLDQPQHFGDGTRLSIL.

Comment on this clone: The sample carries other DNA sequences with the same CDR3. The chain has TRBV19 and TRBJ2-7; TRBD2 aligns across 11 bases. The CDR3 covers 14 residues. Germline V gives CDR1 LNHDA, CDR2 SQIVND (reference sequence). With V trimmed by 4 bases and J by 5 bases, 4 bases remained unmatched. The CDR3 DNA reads TGTGCCAGTAGTACCCCGGGACTAGCGGACGAGCAGTACTTC. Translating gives CASSTPGLADEQYF.

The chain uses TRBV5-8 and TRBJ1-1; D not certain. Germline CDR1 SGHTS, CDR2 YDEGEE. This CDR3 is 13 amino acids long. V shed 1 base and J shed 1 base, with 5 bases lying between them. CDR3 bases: TGTGCCAGCAGCTTGAGCAAGAACACTGAAGCTTTCTTT. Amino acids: CASSLSKNTEAFF.

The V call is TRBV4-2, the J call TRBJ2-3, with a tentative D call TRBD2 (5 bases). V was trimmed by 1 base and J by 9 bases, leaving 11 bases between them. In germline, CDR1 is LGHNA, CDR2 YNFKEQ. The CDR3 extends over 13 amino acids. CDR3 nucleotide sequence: TGTGCCAGCAGCCAAGGGGAGCATCAAACGCAGTATTTT. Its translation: CASSQGEHQTQYF.

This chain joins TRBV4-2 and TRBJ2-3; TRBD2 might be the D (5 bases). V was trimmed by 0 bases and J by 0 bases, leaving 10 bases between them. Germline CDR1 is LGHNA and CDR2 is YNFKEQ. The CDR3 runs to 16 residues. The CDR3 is CASSQDEGGSTDTQYF. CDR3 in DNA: TGTGCCAGCAGCCAAGATGAGGGCGGTAGCACAGATACGCAGTATTTT.

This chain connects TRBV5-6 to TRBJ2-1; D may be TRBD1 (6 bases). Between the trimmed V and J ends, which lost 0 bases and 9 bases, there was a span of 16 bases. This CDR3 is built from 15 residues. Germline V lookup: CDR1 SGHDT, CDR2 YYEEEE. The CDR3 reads CASSLGLTGSGEQFF. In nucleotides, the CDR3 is TGTGCCAGCAGCTTGGGCCTTACAGGGTCGGGTGAGCAGTTCTTC.

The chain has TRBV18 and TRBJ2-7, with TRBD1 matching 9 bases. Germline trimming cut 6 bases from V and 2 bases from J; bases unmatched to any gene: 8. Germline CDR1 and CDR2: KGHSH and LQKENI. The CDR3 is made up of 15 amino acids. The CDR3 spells CASSLKGQGTYEQYF. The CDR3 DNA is TGTGCCAGCTCGCTGAAGGGACAGGGAACCTACGAGCAGTACTTC.

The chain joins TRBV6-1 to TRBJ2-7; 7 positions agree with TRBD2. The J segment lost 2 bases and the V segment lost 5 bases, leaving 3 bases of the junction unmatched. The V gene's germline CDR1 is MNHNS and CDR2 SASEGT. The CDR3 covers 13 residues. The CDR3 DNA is TGTGCCAGCAGTCCTAGCGGAACCTACGAGCAGTACTTC. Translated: CASSPSGTYEQYF.

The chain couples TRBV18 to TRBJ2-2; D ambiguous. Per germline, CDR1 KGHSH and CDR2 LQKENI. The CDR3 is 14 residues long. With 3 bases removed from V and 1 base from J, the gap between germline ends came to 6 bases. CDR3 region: CASSPAMNTGELFF. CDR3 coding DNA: TGTGCCAGCTCACCGGCCATGAACACCGGGGAGCTGTTTTTT.

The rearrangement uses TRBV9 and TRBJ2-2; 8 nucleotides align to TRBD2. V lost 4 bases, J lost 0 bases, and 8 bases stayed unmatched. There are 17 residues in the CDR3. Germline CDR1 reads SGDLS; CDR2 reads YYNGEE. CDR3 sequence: CASSKTSVRANTGELFF. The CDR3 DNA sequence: TGTGCCAGCAGCAAGACTAGCGTTAGGGCGAACACCGGGGAGCTGTTTTTT.